This TCR beta chain was recorded in a study of blood T cell repertoires in COVID-19. The CDR3 runs to 14 residues. Germline V lookup: CDR1 LNHDA, CDR2 SQIVND (reference sequence). With V trimmed by 2 bases and J by 6 bases, 3 bases remained unmatched. Assay: immunoSEQ multiplex PCR; the TCRdb copy retains only in-frame clones and omits some. This table holds 270,000 or so clones, around 89% found once. The sequence was collected from a woman in her thirties or forties with acute COVID-19. Sequenced sample: PBMCs or T cells enriched from blood (not recorded which). The J gene is TRBJ1-4, the V gene TRBV19; TRBD1 agrees at 7 bases. CDR3 protein: CASSIRGQDEKLFF. The CDR3 nucleotides read TGTGCCAGTAGTATAAGGGGGCAGGATGAAAAACTGTTTTTT.